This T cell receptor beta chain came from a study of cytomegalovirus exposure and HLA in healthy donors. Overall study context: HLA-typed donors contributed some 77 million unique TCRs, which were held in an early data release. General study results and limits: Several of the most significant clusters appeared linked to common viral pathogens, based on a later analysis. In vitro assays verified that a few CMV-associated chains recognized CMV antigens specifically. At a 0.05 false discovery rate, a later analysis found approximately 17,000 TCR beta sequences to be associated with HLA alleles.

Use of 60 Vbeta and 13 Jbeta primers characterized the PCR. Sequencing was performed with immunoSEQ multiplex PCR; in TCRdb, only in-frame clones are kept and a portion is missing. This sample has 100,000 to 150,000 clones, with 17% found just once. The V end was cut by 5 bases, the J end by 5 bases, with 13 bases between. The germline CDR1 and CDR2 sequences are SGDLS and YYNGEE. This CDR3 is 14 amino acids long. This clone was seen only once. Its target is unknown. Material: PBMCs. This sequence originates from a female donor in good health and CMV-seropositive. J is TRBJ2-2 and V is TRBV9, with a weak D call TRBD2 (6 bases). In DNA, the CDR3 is TGTGCCAGCAGGGAGGGAGGATGGACCGGGGAGCTGTTTTTT. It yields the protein CASREGGWTGELFF.